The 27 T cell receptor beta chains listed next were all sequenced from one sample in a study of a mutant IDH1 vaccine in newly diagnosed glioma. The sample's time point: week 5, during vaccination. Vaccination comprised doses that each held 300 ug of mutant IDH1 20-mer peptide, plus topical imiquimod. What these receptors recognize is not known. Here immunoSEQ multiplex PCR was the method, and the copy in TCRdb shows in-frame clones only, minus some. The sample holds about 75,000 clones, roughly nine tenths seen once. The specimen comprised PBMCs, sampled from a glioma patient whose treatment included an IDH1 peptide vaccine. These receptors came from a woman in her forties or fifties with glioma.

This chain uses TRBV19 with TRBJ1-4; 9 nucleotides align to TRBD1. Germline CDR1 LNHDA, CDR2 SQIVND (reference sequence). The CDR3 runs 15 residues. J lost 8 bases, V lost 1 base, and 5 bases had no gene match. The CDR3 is CASSIVGTGPEKLFF. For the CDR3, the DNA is TGTGCCAGTAGTATAGTTGGGACAGGGCCCGAAAAACTGTTTTTT.

Here the CDR3 reads CASRPTGVSGNTIYF. The DNA of the CDR3 is TGTGCCAGCAGACCTACAGGGGTCTCTGGAAACACCATATATTTT. The chain recombines TRBV11-2 with TRBJ1-3; 7 bases match TRBD1. The CDR3 loop spans 15 amino acids. The germline V gene encodes CDR1 SGHAT and CDR2 FQNNGV. The J segment lost 0 bases and the V segment lost 6 bases, leaving 5 bases of the junction unmatched. The full variable domain, rest sourced from reference TRBV11-2 and TRBJ1-3, is EAGVAQSPRYKIIEKRQSVAFWCNPISGHATLYWYQQILGQGPKLLIQFQNNGVVDDSQLPKDRFSAERLKGVDSTLKIQPAKLEDSAVYLCASRPTGVSGNTIYFGEGSWLTVV.

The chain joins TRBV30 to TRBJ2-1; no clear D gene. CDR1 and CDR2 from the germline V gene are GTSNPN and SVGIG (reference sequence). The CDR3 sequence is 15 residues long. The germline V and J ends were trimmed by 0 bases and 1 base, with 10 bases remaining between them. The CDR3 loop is CAWSVWGRSYNEQFF. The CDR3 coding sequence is TGTGCCTGGAGTGTTTGGGGAAGGTCCTACAATGAGCAGTTCTTC.

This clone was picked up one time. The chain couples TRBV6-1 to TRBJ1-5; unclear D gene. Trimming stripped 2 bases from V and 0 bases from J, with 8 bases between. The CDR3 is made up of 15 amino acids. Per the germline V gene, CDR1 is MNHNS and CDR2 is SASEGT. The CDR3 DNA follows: TGTGCCAGCAGTGAACTCAACCCTAGCAATCAGCCCCAGCATTTT. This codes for CASSELNPSNQPQHF.

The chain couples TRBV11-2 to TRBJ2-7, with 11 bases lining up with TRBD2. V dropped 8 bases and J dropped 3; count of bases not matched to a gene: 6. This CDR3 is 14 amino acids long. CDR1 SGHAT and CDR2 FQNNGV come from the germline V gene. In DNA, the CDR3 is TGTGCCAGCGGCTCACTAGCGGGAGTCTACGAGCAGTACTTC. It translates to CASGSLAGVYEQYF. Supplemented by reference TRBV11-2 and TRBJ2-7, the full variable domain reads EAGVAQSPRYKIIEKRQSVAFWCNPISGHATLYWYQQILGQGPKLLIQFQNNGVVDDSQLPKDRFSAERLKGVDSTLKIQPAKLEDSAVYLCASGSLAGVYEQYFGPGTRLTVT.

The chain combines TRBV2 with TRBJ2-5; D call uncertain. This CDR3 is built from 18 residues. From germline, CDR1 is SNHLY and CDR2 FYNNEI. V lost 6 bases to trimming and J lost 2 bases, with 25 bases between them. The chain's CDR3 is CASRPFSLLFRRQETQYF. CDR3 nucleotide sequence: TGTGCCAGCAGACCATTCTCCCTCCTGTTCCGCAGGCAAGAGACCCAGTACTTC.

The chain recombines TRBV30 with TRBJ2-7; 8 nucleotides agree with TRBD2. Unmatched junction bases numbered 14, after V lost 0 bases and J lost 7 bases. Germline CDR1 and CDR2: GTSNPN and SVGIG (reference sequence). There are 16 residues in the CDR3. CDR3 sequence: CAWSVLIGRAGGEQYF. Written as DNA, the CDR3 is TGTGCCTGGAGTGTCCTCATCGGTCGGGCGGGGGGTGAGCAGTACTTC.

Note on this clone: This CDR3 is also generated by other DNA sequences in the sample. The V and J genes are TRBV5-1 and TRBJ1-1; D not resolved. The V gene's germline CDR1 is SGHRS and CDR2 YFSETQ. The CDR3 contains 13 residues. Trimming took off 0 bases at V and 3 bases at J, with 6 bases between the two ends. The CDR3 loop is CASSLAPDTEAFF. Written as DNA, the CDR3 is TGCGCCAGCAGCTTGGCGCCGGACACTGAAGCTTTCTTT.

Written as DNA, the CDR3 is TGTGCCAGTAGTTCCCCGGGGGGGGGCAATCAGCCCCAGCATTTT. Its translation is CASSSPGGGNQPQHF. This rearrangement joins TRBV19 to TRBJ1-5, with a possible D match to TRBD1 (5 bases). This CDR3 region has 15 residues. Trimming cost V 5 bases and J 2 bases, with 13 bases left between them. Germline V gene sequence: CDR1 LNHDA, CDR2 SQIVND (reference sequence). Full variable domain (rest looked up from reference TRBV19 and TRBJ1-5): DGGITQSPKYLFRKEGQNVTLSCEQNLNHDAMYWYRQDPGQGLRLIYYSQIVNDFQKGDIAEGYSVSREKKESFPLTVTSAQKNPTAFYLCASSSPGGGNQPQHFGDGTRLSIL.

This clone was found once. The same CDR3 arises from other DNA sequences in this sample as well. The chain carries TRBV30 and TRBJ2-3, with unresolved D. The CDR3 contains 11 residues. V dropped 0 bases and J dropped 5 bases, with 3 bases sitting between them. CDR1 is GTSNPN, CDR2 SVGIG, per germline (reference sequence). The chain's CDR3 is CAWSVIDTQYF. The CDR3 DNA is TGTGCCTGGAGTGTTATAGATACGCAGTATTTT.

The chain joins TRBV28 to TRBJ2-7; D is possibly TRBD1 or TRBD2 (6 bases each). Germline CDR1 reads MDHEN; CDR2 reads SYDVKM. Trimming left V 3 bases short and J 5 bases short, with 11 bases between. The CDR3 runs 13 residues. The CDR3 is CASSFGGLDEQYF. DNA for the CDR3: TGTGCCAGCAGTTTTGGGGGGCTAGACGAGCAGTACTTC.

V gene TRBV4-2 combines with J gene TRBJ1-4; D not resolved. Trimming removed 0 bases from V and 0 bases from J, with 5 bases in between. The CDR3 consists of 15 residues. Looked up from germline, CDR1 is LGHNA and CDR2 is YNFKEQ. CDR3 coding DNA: TGTGCCAGCAGCCAAGACAGAGCAACTAATGAAAAACTGTTTTTT. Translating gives CASSQDRATNEKLFF.

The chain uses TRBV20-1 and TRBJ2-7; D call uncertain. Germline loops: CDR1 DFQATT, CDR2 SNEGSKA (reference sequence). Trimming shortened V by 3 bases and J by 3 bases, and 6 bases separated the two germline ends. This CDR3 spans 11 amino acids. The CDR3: CSARTHYEQYF. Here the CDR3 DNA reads TGCAGTGCTAGGACCCACTACGAGCAGTACTTC.

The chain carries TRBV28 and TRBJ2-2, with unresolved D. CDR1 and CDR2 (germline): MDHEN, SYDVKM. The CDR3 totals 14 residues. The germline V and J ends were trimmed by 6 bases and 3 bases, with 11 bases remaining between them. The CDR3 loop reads CASSPPGYTGELFF. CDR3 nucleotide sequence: TGTGCCAGCAGCCCCCCGGGCTACACCGGGGAGCTGTTTTTT.

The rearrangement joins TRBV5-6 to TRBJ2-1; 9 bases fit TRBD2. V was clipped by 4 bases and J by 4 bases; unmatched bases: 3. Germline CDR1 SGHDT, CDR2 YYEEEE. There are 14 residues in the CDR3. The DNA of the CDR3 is TGTGCCAGCAGCATGGGACTAGCTTACAATGAGCAGTTCTTC. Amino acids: CASSMGLAYNEQFF.

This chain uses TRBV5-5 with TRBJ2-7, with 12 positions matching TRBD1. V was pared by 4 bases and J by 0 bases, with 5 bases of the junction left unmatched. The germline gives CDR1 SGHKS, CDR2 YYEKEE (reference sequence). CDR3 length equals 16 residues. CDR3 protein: CASSIGTGGASYEQYF. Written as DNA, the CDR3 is TGTGCCAGCAGCATCGGGACAGGGGGCGCCTCCTACGAGCAGTACTTC.

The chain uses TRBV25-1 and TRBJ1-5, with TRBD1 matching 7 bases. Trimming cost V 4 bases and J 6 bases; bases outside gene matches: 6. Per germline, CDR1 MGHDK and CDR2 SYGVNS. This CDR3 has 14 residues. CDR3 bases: TGTGCCAGCAGTGCCACGCAGGGGGGTCAGCCCCAGCATTTT. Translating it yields CASSATQGGQPQHF.

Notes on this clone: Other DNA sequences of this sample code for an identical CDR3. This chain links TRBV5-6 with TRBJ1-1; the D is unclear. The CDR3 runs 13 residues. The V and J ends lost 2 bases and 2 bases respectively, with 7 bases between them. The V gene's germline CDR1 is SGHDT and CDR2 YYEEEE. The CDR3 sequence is CASSLNPNTEAFF. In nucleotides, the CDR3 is TGTGCCAGCAGCTTAAACCCAAACACTGAAGCTTTCTTT. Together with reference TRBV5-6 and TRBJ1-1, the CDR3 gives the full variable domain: DAGVTQSPTHLIKTRGQQVTLRCSPKSGHDTVSWYQQALGQGPQFIFQYYEEEERQRGNFPDRFSGHQFPNYSSELNVNALLLGDSALYLCASSLNPNTEAFFGQGTRLTVV.

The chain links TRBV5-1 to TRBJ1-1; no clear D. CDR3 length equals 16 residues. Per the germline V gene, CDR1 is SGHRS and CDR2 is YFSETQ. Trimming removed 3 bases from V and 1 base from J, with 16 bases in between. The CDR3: CASSSNPGRQNTEAFF. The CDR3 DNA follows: TGCGCCAGCAGCTCTAACCCCGGACGGCAGAACACTGAAGCTTTCTTT. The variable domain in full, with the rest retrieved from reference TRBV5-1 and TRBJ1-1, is KAGVTQTPRYLIKTRGQQVTLSCSPISGHRSVSWYQQTPGQGLQFLFEYFSETQRNKGNFPGRFSGRQFSNSRSEMNVSTLELGDSALYLCASSSNPGRQNTEAFFGQGTRLTVV.

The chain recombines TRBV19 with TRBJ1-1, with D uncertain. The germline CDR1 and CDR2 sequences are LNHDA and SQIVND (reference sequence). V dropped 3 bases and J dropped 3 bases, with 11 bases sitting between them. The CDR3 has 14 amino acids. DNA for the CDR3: TGTGCCAGTAGTATCCCCACAGAGTACACTGAAGCTTTCTTT. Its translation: CASSIPTEYTEAFF.

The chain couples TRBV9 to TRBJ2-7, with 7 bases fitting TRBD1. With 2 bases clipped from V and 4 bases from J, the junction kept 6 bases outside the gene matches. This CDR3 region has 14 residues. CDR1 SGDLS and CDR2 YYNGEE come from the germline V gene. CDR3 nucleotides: TGTGCCAGCAGCGTCGGGACAGTTTCATACGAGCAGTACTTC. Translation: CASSVGTVSYEQYF.

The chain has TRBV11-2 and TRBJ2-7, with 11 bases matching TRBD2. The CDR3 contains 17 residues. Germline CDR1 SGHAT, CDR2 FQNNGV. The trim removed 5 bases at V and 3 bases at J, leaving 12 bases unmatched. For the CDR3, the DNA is TGTGCCAGCAGCCCCCCATCTCTAGCGGGAGGACGCTACGAGCAGTACTTC. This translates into CASSPPSLAGGRYEQYF. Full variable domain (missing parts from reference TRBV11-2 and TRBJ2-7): EAGVAQSPRYKIIEKRQSVAFWCNPISGHATLYWYQQILGQGPKLLIQFQNNGVVDDSQLPKDRFSAERLKGVDSTLKIQPAKLEDSAVYLCASSPPSLAGGRYEQYFGPGTRLTVT.

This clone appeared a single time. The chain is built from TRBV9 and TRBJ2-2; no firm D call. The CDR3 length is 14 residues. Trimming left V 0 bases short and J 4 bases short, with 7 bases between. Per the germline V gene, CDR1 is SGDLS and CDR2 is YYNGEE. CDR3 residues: CASSVAPGTGELFF. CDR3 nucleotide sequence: TGTGCCAGCAGCGTAGCCCCCGGCACCGGGGAGCTGTTTTTT.

The CDR3 DNA sequence: TGTGCCAGCAGCGTACGAGCGGGAGACCCCTACAATGAGCAGTTCTTC. Its protein is CASSVRAGDPYNEQFF. The chain carries TRBV9 and TRBJ2-1; 8 bases fit TRBD2. Germline CDR1 reads SGDLS; CDR2 reads YYNGEE. V shed 1 base and J 2 bases; nucleotides not matched to a gene: 5. The CDR3 has 16 amino acids.

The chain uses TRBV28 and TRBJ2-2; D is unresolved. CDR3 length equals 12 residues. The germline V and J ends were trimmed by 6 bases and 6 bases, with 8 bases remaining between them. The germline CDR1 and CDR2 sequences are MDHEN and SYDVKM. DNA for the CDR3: TGTGCCAGCAGGACCGCCGCCGGGGAGCTGTTTTTT. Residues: CASRTAAGELFF.

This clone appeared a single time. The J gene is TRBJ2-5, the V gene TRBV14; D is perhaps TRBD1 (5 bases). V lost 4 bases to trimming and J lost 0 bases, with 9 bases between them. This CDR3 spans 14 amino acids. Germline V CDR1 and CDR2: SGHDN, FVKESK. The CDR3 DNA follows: TGTGCCAGCAGCCCGACAGCGTACCAAGAGACCCAGTACTTC. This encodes CASSPTAYQETQYF.

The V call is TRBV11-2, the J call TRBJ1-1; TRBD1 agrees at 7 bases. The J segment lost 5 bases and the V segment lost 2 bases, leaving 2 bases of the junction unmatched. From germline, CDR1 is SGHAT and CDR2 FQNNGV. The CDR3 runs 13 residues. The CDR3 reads CASSLQGVTEAFF. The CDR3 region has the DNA TGTGCCAGCAGCTTACAGGGGGTTACTGAAGCTTTCTTT.